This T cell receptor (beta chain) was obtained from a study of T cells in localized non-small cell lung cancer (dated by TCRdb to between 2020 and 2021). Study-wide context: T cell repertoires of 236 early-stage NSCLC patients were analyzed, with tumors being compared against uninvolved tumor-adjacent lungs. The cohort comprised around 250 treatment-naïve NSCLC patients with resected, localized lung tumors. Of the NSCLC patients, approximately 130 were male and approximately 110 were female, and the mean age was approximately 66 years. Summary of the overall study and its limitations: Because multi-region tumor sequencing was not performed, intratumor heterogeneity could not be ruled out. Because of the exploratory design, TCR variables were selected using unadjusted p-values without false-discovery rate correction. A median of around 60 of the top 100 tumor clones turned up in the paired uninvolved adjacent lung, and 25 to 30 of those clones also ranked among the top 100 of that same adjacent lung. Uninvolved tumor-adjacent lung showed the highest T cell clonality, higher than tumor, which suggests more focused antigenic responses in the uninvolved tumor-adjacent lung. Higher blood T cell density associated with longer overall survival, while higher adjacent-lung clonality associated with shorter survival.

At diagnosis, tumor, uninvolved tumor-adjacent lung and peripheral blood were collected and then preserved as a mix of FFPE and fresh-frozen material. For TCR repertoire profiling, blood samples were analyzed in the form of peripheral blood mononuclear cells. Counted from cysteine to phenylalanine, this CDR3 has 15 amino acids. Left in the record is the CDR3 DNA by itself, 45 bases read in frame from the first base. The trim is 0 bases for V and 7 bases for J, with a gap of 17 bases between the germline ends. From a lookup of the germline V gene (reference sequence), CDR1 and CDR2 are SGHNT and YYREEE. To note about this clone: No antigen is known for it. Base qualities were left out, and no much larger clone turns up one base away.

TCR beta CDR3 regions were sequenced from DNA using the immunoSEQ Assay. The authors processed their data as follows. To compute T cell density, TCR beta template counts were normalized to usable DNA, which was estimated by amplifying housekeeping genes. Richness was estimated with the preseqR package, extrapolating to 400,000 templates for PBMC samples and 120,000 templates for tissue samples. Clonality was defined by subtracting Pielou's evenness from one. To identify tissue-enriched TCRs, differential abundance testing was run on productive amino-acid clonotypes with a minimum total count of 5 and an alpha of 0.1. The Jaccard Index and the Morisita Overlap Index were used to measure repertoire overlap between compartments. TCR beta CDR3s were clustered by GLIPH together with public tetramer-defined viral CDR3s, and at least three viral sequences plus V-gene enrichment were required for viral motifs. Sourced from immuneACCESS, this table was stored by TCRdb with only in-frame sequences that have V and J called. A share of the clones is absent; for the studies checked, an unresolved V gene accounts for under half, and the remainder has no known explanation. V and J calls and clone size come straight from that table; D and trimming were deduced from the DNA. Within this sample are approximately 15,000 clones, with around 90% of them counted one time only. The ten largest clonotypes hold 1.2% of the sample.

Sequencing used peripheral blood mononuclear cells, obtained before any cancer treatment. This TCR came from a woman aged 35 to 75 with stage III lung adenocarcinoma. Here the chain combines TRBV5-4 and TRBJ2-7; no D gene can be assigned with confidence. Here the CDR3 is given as CASSLVVQGLREQYF. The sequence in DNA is TGTGCCAGCAGCTTGGTGGTGCAAGGGTTGCGGGAGCAGTACTTC. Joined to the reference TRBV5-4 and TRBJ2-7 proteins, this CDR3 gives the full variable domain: ETGVTQSPTHLIKTRGQQVTLRCSSQSGHNTVSWYQQALGQGPQFIFQYYREEENGRGNFPPRFSGLQFPNYSSELNVNALELDDSALYLCASSLVVQGLREQYFGPGTRLTVT.